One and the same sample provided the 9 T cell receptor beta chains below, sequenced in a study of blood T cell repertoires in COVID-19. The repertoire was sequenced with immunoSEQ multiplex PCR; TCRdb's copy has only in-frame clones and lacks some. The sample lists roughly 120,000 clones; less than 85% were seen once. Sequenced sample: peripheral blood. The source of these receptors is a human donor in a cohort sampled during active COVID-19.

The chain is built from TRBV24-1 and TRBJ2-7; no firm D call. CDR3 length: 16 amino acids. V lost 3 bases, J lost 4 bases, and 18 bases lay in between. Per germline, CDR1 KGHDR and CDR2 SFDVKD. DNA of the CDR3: TGTGCCACCAGTGATCCCCGCCCTCCAGGTCGGTACGAGCAGTACTTC. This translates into CATSDPRPPGRYEQYF.

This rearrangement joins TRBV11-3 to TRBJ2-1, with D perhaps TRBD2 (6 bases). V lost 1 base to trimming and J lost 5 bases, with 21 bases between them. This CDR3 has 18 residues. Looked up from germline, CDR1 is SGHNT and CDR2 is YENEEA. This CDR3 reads CASSLGGGRGFKDNEQFF. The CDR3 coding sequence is TGTGCCAGCAGCTTAGGGGGAGGTAGAGGGTTTAAGGACAATGAGCAGTTCTTC.

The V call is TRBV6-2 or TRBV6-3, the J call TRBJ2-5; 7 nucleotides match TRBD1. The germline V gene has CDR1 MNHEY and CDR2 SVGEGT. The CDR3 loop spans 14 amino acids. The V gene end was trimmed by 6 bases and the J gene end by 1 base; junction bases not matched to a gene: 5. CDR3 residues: CASSQTGLQETQYF. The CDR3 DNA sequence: TGTGCCAGCAGCCAGACAGGGCTCCAAGAGACCCAGTACTTC.

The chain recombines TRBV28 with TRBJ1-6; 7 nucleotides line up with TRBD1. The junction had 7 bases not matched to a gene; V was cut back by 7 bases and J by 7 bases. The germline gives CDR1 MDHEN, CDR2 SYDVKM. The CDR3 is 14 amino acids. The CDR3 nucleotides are TGTGCCAGCAACATCCGGGACAGAAATTCACCCCTCCACTTT. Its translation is CASNIRDRNSPLHF.

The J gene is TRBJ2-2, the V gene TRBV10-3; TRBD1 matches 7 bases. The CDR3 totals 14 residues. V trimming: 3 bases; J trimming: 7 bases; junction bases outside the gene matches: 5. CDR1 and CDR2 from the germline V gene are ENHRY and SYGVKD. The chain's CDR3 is CAISDRGPGGELFF. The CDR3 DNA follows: TGTGCCATCAGTGATAGGGGGCCCGGCGGGGAGCTGTTTTTT.

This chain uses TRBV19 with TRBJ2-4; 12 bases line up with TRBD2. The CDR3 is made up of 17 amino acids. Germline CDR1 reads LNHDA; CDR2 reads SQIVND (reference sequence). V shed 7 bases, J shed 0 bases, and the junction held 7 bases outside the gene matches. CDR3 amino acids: CASKGLAGGIAKNIQYF. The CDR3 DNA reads TGTGCCAGTAAAGGGCTAGCGGGGGGGATAGCCAAAAACATTCAGTACTTC.

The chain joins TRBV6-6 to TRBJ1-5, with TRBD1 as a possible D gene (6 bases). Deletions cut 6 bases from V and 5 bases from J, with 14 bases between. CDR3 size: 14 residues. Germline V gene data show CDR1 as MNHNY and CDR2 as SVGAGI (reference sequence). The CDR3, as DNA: TGTGCCAGCAGACCGGACAGAACCTATCAGCCCCAGCATTTT. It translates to CASRPDRTYQPQHF.

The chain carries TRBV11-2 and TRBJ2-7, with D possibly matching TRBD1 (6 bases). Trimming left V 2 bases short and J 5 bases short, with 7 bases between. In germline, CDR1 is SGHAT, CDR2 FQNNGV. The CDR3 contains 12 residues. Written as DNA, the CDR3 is TGTGCCAGCAGCTTAACAGGGCACGAGCAGTACTTC. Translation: CASSLTGHEQYF. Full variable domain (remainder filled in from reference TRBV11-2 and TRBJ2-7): EAGVAQSPRYKIIEKRQSVAFWCNPISGHATLYWYQQILGQGPKLLIQFQNNGVVDDSQLPKDRFSAERLKGVDSTLKIQPAKLEDSAVYLCASSLTGHEQYFGPGTRLTVT.

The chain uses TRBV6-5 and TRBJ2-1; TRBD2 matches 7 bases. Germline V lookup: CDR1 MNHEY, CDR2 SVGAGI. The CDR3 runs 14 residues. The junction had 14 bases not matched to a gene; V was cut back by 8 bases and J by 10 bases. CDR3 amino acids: CASSRLVVGGEQFF. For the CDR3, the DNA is TGTGCCAGCTCCAGACTAGTCGTGGGGGGGGAGCAGTTCTTC.